The sequence of this T cell receptor beta chain was determined in a study of cytomegalovirus exposure and HLA in healthy donors. The CDR3 loop spans 17 amino acids. Germline V lookup: CDR1 LNHDA, CDR2 SQIVND (reference sequence). J lost 1 base, V lost 3 bases, and 6 bases had no gene match. With 60 Vbeta and 13 Jbeta primers, the PCR was carried out. Some clones are missing from TCRdb's copy, which holds only in-frame ones; the method was immunoSEQ multiplex PCR. The data contain under 200,000 clones, approximately 81% of them singletons. The material sequenced was PBMCs. The sequence derives from a man in his thirties or forties in good health and CMV-seronegative. The chain couples TRBV19 to TRBJ2-2, with 9 bases aligning to TRBD2. The CDR3, as DNA: TGTGCCAGTAGTATGGCGGGGGGGACCGTGAACACCGGGGAGCTGTTTTTT. This encodes CASSMAGGTVNTGELFF.